This passage covers 32 T cell receptor beta chains from one sample sequenced in a study of identical twins. One entry per CDR3 protein results from TCRdb running MiXCR on the 5' RACE reads. This sample has about 900,000 distinct CDR3 sequences, with 9% to 15% found just once. The same sample was also studied in work on yellow fever vaccine responses in identical twins.

Sequenced input: PBMCs. The receptor set was obtained from a woman under 30 in good health.

The DNA for the CDR3 is TGTGCCAGCAGACCTTTGGGGGACGTCTACGAGCAGTACGTC. Amino acid sequence: CASRPLGDVYEQYV. This chain links TRBV27 with TRBJ2-7; D tentatively reads TRBD1 or TRBD2 (5 bases each). Trimming shortened V by 6 bases and J by 3 bases, and 15 bases separated the two germline ends. The CDR3 is 14 residues long. The germline V gene encodes CDR1 MNHEY and CDR2 SMNVEV (reference sequence).

This chain links TRBV12-3 or TRBV12-4 with TRBJ2-1; TRBD1 aligns across 9 bases. CDR3 size: 15 residues. Trimming took 5 bases from V and 2 from J; bases not matched to a gene: 4. The chain's CDR3 is CASSGQGLAYNEQFF. CDR3 coding DNA: TGTGCCAGCAGTGGACAGGGGTTGGCCTACAATGAGCAGTTCTTC.

The table lists this clonotype with many counts. The rearrangement uses TRBV25-1 and TRBJ1-1, with 7 bases that match TRBD1. Germline loops: CDR1 MGHDK, CDR2 SYGVNS. This CDR3 contains 15 residues. The trim removed 5 bases at V and 1 base at J, leaving 7 bases unmatched. The CDR3 DNA is TGTGCCAGCAGTCACCACAGGGGAGAGAACACTGAAGCTTTCTTT. It yields the protein CASSHHRGENTEAFF.

This clonotype was picked up many times. The chain couples TRBV3-1 to TRBJ2-2, with TRBD2 as a possible D gene (5 bases). Germline V gene data show CDR1 as LGHDT and CDR2 as YNNKEL (reference sequence). V was shortened by 0 bases and J by 0 bases, with 8 bases between the two germline ends. This CDR3 spans 16 amino acids. CDR3 sequence: CASSQELVPNTGELFF. Here the CDR3 DNA reads TGTGCCAGCAGCCAAGAACTAGTTCCGAACACCGGGGAGCTGTTTTTT.

This clonotype was picked up a small number of times. The CDR3 spells CSAEYLAGTASYEQYF. The DNA for the CDR3 is TGCAGTGCTGAATACTTAGCGGGAACAGCCTCCTACGAGCAGTACTTC. The chain combines TRBV20-1 with TRBJ2-7, with 8 bases lining up with TRBD2. V lost 5 bases, J lost 0 bases, and 12 bases stayed unmatched. CDR3 length equals 16 residues. From germline, CDR1 is DFQATT and CDR2 SNEGSKA (reference sequence).

The V gene is TRBV7-9, the J gene TRBJ1-1; a weak D match, TRBD1 (6 bases). The CDR3 consists of 16 residues. Germline V lookup: CDR1 SEHNR, CDR2 FQNEAQ (reference sequence). V was pared by 5 bases and J by 1 base, with 17 bases between. CDR3 residues: CASSPRGWGQNTEAFF. The CDR3 coding sequence is TGTGCCAGCAGCCCCAGGGGTTGGGGCCAGAACACTGAAGCTTTCTTT. The full variable domain, with the rest looked up from reference TRBV7-9 and TRBJ1-1, is DTGVSQNPRHKITKRGQNVTFRCDPISEHNRLYWYRQTLGQGPEFLTYFQNEAQLEKSRLLSDRFSAERPKGSFSTLEIQRTEQGDSAMYLCASSPRGWGQNTEAFFGQGTRLTVV.

The V and J genes are TRBV5-1 and TRBJ2-3, with 9 bases that match TRBD1. The CDR3 totals 16 residues. V gave up 2 bases and J gave up 4 bases; unmatched junction bases: 8. In germline, CDR1 is SGHRS, CDR2 YFSETQ. The CDR3 nucleotides read TGCGCCAGCAGCTTATACGGGGACAGGGCTGCAGATACGCAGTATTTT. This sequence encodes CASSLYGDRAADTQYF.

This clonotype turned up a few times. CDR3 nucleotide sequence: TGCGCCAGCAGCCAAGAGACCGATGTCTCATCCTACAATGAGCAGTTCTTC. Encoded protein: CASSQETDVSSYNEQFF. The chain links TRBV4-1 to TRBJ2-1; D unresolved. The CDR3 is made up of 17 amino acids. Germline V gives CDR1 MGHRA, CDR2 YSYEKL. With 0 bases removed from V and 1 base from J, the gap between germline ends came to 13 bases.

In this sample, this clonotype turned up many times. The J gene is TRBJ2-7, the V gene TRBV12-3 or TRBV12-4; D is possibly TRBD1 or TRBD2 (6 bases each). Trimming took off 6 bases at V and 4 bases at J, with 10 bases between the two ends. The CDR3 spans 12 residues. CDR3 region: CASRKGGYEQYF. The DNA of the CDR3 is TGTGCCAGCAGGAAAGGGGGGTACGAGCAGTACTTC.

The V gene is TRBV12-3 or TRBV12-4, the J gene TRBJ2-1, with 8 bases fitting TRBD2. The CDR3 runs to 14 residues. V lost 6 bases to trimming and J lost 9 bases; unmatched junction nucleotides: 10. DNA of the CDR3: TGTGCCAGCAGACTCGCGGGGGGCACGGTTGAGCAGTTCTTC. Translated: CASRLAGGTVEQFF.

This clonotype was seen repeatedly, ten times or more. The rearrangement uses TRBV4-1 and TRBJ1-2, with 7 bases identical to TRBD1. Trimming removed 4 bases from V and 0 bases from J; junction bases left unmatched: 14. The germline V gene encodes CDR1 MGHRA and CDR2 YSYEKL. The CDR3 runs to 18 residues. Written as DNA, the CDR3 is TGCGCCAGCAGCCTGTTAATGTTCGGGACAGACCCTAACTATGGCTACACCTTC. It codes for CASSLLMFGTDPNYGYTF.

The chain combines TRBV24-1 with TRBJ2-3, with D hard to call. The V end lost 3 bases, the J end lost 8 bases, and 14 bases lay between the germline ends. Per the germline V gene, CDR1 is KGHDR and CDR2 is SFDVKD. The CDR3 extends over 14 amino acids. CDR3 loop: CATSDPSIGSTQYF. The CDR3, as DNA: TGTGCCACCAGTGATCCGAGTATCGGGTCTACGCAGTATTTT.

This clonotype came up a few times. The chain recombines TRBV12-3 or TRBV12-4 with TRBJ2-5, with D unclear. This CDR3 region has 12 residues. V shed 6 bases and J shed 1 base, with 6 bases lying between them. CDR3 DNA sequence: TGTGCCAGCAGCACCCGCCAAGAGACCCAGTACTTC. Protein sequence: CASSTRQETQYF.

This clonotype was detected only a few times. The V and J genes are TRBV5-1 and TRBJ2-5, with 7 positions matching TRBD1. CDR1 and CDR2 (germline): SGHRS, YFSETQ. V was pared by 3 bases and J by 3 bases, with 5 bases of the junction left unmatched. The CDR3 extends over 14 amino acids. The CDR3 coding sequence is TGCGCCAGCAGCTCGGGACAGCTTAAAGAGACCCAGTACTTC. It is translated as CASSSGQLKETQYF.

This sequence joins TRBV14 and TRBJ2-2, with D unresolved. Deletions cut 1 base from V and 2 bases from J, with 5 bases between. Germline lookup yields CDR1 SGHDN and CDR2 FVKESK. The CDR3 is made up of 14 amino acids. CDR3 amino acids: CASSQGHNTGELFF. The DNA for the CDR3 is TGTGCCAGCAGCCAAGGACATAACACCGGGGAGCTGTTTTTT.

The chain joins TRBV9 to TRBJ2-7; possible D gene TRBD2, 5 bases. The germline V and J ends were trimmed by 0 bases and 7 bases, with 17 bases remaining between them. Germline CDR1 is SGDLS and CDR2 is YYNGEE. The CDR3 consists of 15 residues. The CDR3 bases are TGTGCCAGCAGCGTAGAGGCAGCCACCCCGGGGGAGCAGTACTTC. This translates into CASSVEAATPGEQYF.

This clonotype was seen repeatedly, ten times or more. J is TRBJ2-1 and V is TRBV20-1, with 11 bases matching TRBD1. This CDR3 is built from 15 residues. From germline, CDR1 is DFQATT and CDR2 SNEGSKA (reference sequence). Unmatched junction bases numbered 10, after V lost 6 bases and J lost 6 bases. DNA of the CDR3: TGCAGTGCCTATCCGGGACAGGGGGTTTCCAATGAGCAGTTCTTC. Translated, it gives CSAYPGQGVSNEQFF.

This clonotype has more than one count but fewer than ten. The chain carries TRBV7-6 and TRBJ2-1; 7 bases match TRBD2. The CDR3 has 17 residues. Trimming took 3 bases from V and 4 from J; bases not matched to a gene: 12. Germline CDR1 SGHVS, CDR2 FNYEAQ. The CDR3 nucleotides are TGTGCCAGCAGCTTTTCGGCGGGAGCAGGGAGGTACAATGAGCAGTTCTTC. Protein sequence: CASSFSAGAGRYNEQFF. Full variable domain (outside the CDR3, taken from reference TRBV7-6 and TRBJ2-1): GAGVSQSPRYKVTKRGQDVALRCDPISGHVSLYWYRQALGQGPEFLTYFNYEAQQDKSGLPNDRFSAERPEGSISTLTIQRTEQRDSAMYRCASSFSAGAGRYNEQFFGPGTRLTVL.

This clonotype was detected ten times or more. This chain uses TRBV6-1 with TRBJ2-2; TRBD2 might be the D (6 bases). Deletions cut 6 bases from V and 0 bases from J, with 11 bases between. The CDR3 contains 15 residues. CDR1 MNHNS and CDR2 SASEGT come from the germline V gene. This CDR3 reads CASRRLVSNTGELFF. In DNA form, the CDR3 reads TGTGCCAGCAGACGACTAGTTTCGAACACCGGGGAGCTGTTTTTT.

The J gene is TRBJ2-3, the V gene TRBV12-3 or TRBV12-4; TRBD2 matches 7 bases. The CDR3 sequence is 16 residues long. V shed 3 bases and J 1 base; nucleotides not matched to a gene: 7. The CDR3 spells CASSLSGSGGTDTQYF. In nucleotides, the CDR3 is TGTGCCAGCAGTTTGAGTGGCAGCGGGGGCACAGATACGCAGTATTTT.

The V and J genes are TRBV19 and TRBJ2-5; no reliable D call. V gave up 3 bases and J gave up 2 bases, with 7 bases separating them. The CDR3 is 13 residues long. CDR1 is LNHDA and CDR2 is SQIVND in the germline V gene (reference sequence). Here the CDR3 DNA reads TGTGCCAGTAGTATGGCCCAGCAAGAGACCCAGTACTTC. Protein sequence: CASSMAQQETQYF.

This clonotype has just a few counts. This rearrangement joins TRBV29-1 to TRBJ2-3; no clear D. The CDR3 totals 10 residues. Germline CDR1 SQVTM, CDR2 ANQGSEA. Trimming pared 7 bases from V and 5 bases from J, leaving 7 bases between. The CDR3 sequence is CSASEDTQYF. The CDR3 DNA reads TGCAGCGCCTCAGAAGATACGCAGTATTTT.

The chain has TRBV7-9 and TRBJ2-1, with TRBD2 matching over 9 bases. With 5 bases clipped from V and 9 bases from J, the junction kept 11 bases outside the gene matches. This CDR3 has 15 residues. From germline, CDR1 is SEHNR and CDR2 FQNEAQ (reference sequence). The CDR3, as DNA: TGTGCCAGCAGCAGCGGGGAGCGGGAGGTACGTGAGCAGTTCTTC. Translating gives CASSSGEREVREQFF.

The J gene is TRBJ2-5, the V gene TRBV4-2; unclear D gene. With 0 bases removed from V and 5 bases from J, the gap between germline ends came to 13 bases. Germline V lookup: CDR1 LGHNA, CDR2 YNFKEQ. The CDR3 has 15 amino acids. The CDR3 bases are TGTGCCAGCAGCCAAGATGTGGGTCCCAGGGAGACCCAGTACTTC. Residues: CASSQDVGPRETQYF.

The chain recombines TRBV12-3 or TRBV12-4 with TRBJ2-6, with no clear D. This CDR3 region has 14 residues. V was pared by 8 bases and J by 0 bases, with 8 bases between. The CDR3 coding sequence is TGTGCCAGCGAGCCCCCCTCTGGGGCCAACGTCCTGACTTTC. Its protein is CASEPPSGANVLTF.

With respect to this clonotype: Mismatch with germline at one junction end may stem from a read error. V and J are TRBV18 and TRBJ2-6; tentatively, D is TRBD1 (5 bases). The germline V gene has CDR1 KGHSH and CDR2 LQKENI. CDR3 length equals 13 residues. The CDR3 spells CASSNSGANVVTF. In nucleotides, the CDR3 is TGTGCCAGCTCAAACTCTGGGGCCAACGTCGTGACTTTC.

In its sample, this clonotype was seen a few times. The V and J genes are TRBV5-1 and TRBJ2-2; 11 positions match TRBD1. The CDR3 length is 15 residues. After removal of 0 bases from V and 6 bases from J, the junction contained 1 base not matched to a gene. Germline V gene lookup returns CDR1 SGHRS and CDR2 YFSETQ. The CDR3 DNA follows: TGCGCCAGCAGCTTGGAGGGACAGGGGGCCGGGGAGCTGTTTTTT. Amino acids: CASSLEGQGAGELFF. Supplemented by reference TRBV5-1 and TRBJ2-2, the full variable domain reads KAGVTQTPRYLIKTRGQQVTLSCSPISGHRSVSWYQQTPGQGLQFLFEYFSETQRNKGNFPGRFSGRQFSNSRSEMNVSTLELGDSALYLCASSLEGQGAGELFFGEGSRLTVL.

The chain joins TRBV29-1 to TRBJ2-3, with 9 positions matching TRBD2. V lost 7 bases, J lost 1 base, and 12 bases stayed unmatched. This CDR3 region has 16 residues. Germline CDR1 and CDR2: SQVTM and ANQGSEA. The CDR3 bases are TGCAGCGCCTTGGGACTAGCAGGGAGGGGCACAGATACGCAGTATTTT. This codes for CSALGLAGRGTDTQYF.

There are a few counts of this clonotype. V gene TRBV15 combines with J gene TRBJ2-7; perhaps TRBD2 as D (6 bases). Trimming removed 0 bases at V and 6 bases at J, with 9 bases between. The CDR3 has 13 amino acids. Germline CDR1 and CDR2: LNHNV and YYDKDF (reference sequence). CDR3 in amino acids: CATSRDLGGEQYV. The CDR3 DNA sequence: TGTGCCACCAGCAGAGATTTGGGGGGCGAGCAGTACGTC.

The gene calls are TRBV2 and TRBJ2-4; D is perhaps TRBD1 (5 bases). This CDR3 has 17 residues. The germline CDR1 and CDR2 sequences are SNHLY and FYNNEI. Trimming left V 1 base short and J 1 base short, with 14 bases between. CDR3 sequence (DNA): TGTGCCAGCAGTGAAGAGGGGTTGAATATGGCCAAAAACATTCAGTACTTC. As protein: CASSEEGLNMAKNIQYF.

V and J are TRBV6-1 and TRBJ1-4; D call uncertain. V lost 7 bases to trimming and J lost 7 bases, with 19 bases between them. This CDR3 has 15 residues. Germline V gives CDR1 MNHNS, CDR2 SASEGT. The CDR3 loop reads CASMVRAGQGEKLFF. CDR3 in DNA: TGTGCCAGCATGGTTAGGGCCGGGCAAGGTGAAAAACTGTTTTTT.

This rearrangement joins TRBV11-2 to TRBJ2-5; no definite D call. V lost 1 base, J lost 2 bases, and 14 bases lay in between. The CDR3 is 16 amino acids. CDR1 SGHAT and CDR2 FQNNGV come from the germline V gene. CDR3 loop: CASSLGKTFEQETQYF. The CDR3 DNA reads as TGTGCCAGCAGCTTAGGGAAGACATTCGAACAAGAGACCCAGTACTTC.